The subject of this entry is one T cell receptor beta chain. Using immunoSEQ multiplex PCR, the repertoire was profiled, and TCRdb retains in-frame clones only, with some absent. The table shows 65,000 to 80,000 clones, with 90% occurring only once. Looked up from germline, CDR1 is MNHEY and CDR2 is SMNVEV (reference sequence). The CDR3 runs to 13 residues. The V segment lost 4 bases and the J segment 6 bases; nucleotides outside the gene matches: 4. This entry belongs to a study of T cell changes during pregnancy in multiple sclerosis. This chain uses TRBV27 with TRBJ2-7, with TRBD1 matching 9 bases. The sample was peripheral blood, taken in the third trimester of pregnancy. The TCR originated in a female donor with multiple sclerosis, enrolled in a pregnancy study. Here the CDR3 reads CASSWGQGGEQYF. The CDR3 DNA reads TGTGCCAGCAGTTGGGGACAGGGAGGCGAGCAGTACTTC.